A selection of T cell receptor beta chains follows, all from one sample in a study of cytomegalovirus exposure and HLA in healthy donors. This table comes from immunoSEQ multiplex PCR, and its TCRdb copy is limited to in-frame clones, with some not included. Here the sample spans more than 95,000 clones, approximately 64% being singletons. The sample was PBMCs. The receptors come from a man between 60 and 75 years old in good health and CMV-seronegative. CDR3s include the opening cysteine and the closing phenylalanine or tryptophan. A D gene is named only where the DNA matches it firmly. Some rows mark clone size as missing; the rest say once, few, many or name a class of expanded clone.

CDR3nt: TGTGCCAGCAGTATAGCGGGCGGCCTCCACAATGAGCAGTTCTTC
CDR3aa: CASSIAGGLHNEQFF
j_gene: TRBJ2-1
v_gene: TRBV2
abundance: .
d_gene: TRBD2

CDR3nt: TGTGCCTGGAGTACTACGTCGGACGAGCAGTACTTC
CDR3aa: CAWSTTSDEQYF
j_gene: TRBJ2-7
v_gene: TRBV30
abundance: .
d_gene: .

CDR3nt: TGTTCCAGCACCCCTGGGGCGGGAGGGCCCTACAATGAGCAGTTCTTC
CDR3aa: CSSTPGAGGPYNEQFF
j_gene: TRBJ2-1
v_gene: TRBV7-3
abundance: .
d_gene: TRBD2

CDR3nt: TGTGCCAGCAGCCGAAGAGGCCCGAACACTGAAGCTTTCTTT
CDR3aa: CASSRRGPNTEAFF
j_gene: TRBJ1-1
v_gene: TRBV9
abundance: few
d_gene: .

CDR3nt: TGTGCCAGCTCACCCACAGGGGGAGTTAGCACTGAAGCTTTCTTT
CDR3aa: CASSPTGGVSTEAFF
j_gene: TRBJ1-1
v_gene: TRBV18
abundance: once
d_gene: TRBD1

CDR3nt: TGTGCCAGTAGTATAGTAGGACAGGGGGAGCTGTTTTTT
CDR3aa: CASSIVGQGELFF
j_gene: TRBJ2-2
v_gene: TRBV19
abundance: few
d_gene: .

CDR3nt: TGCGCCAGCAGCTTGGGCGGGACCGCCTACAATGAGCAGTTCTTC
CDR3aa: CASSLGGTAYNEQFF
j_gene: TRBJ2-1
v_gene: TRBV5-1
abundance: .
d_gene: .

CDR3nt: TGTGCCAGCAGTGAAGCCGAGTACAATGAGCAGTTCTTC
CDR3aa: CASSEAEYNEQFF
j_gene: TRBJ2-1
v_gene: TRBV6-5
abundance: .
d_gene: .

CDR3nt: TGTGCCACCAGCAGAGTCCAGACAGACTATGGCTACACCTTC
CDR3aa: CATSRVQTDYGYTF
j_gene: TRBJ1-2
v_gene: TRBV15
abundance: .
d_gene: .

CDR3nt: TGTGCCACCAGCAGACCCCCCGGACAGGAGGAGACCCAGTACTTC
CDR3aa: CATSRPPGQEETQYF
j_gene: TRBJ2-5
v_gene: TRBV15
abundance: .
d_gene: TRBD1

CDR3nt: TGCGCCAGCCGGCATACGGGGGATACGCAGTATTTT
CDR3aa: CASRHTGDTQYF
j_gene: TRBJ2-3
v_gene: TRBV10-2
abundance: few
d_gene: .

CDR3nt: TGCGCCAGCAGCTACTCCGGGGAACACACTGAAGCTTTCTTT
CDR3aa: CASSYSGEHTEAFF
j_gene: TRBJ1-1
v_gene: TRBV5-1
abundance: .
d_gene: .

CDR3nt: TGTGCCAGCAGCTTAGAGGGGCTCGGCGGGGAGCTGTTTTTT
CDR3aa: CASSLEGLGGELFF
j_gene: TRBJ2-2
v_gene: TRBV11-3
abundance: .
d_gene: .

CDR3nt: TGTGCCAGCAGCCACCCAGGGGGAACCCAGCATTTT
CDR3aa: CASSHPGGTQHF
j_gene: TRBJ1-5
v_gene: TRBV11-2
abundance: .
d_gene: TRBD1

CDR3nt: TGTGCCGCCCGGGCCTCCCTAGGGGACAATGAGCAGTTCTTC
CDR3aa: CAARASLGDNEQFF
j_gene: TRBJ2-1
v_gene: TRBV10-3
abundance: .
d_gene: .

CDR3nt: TGTGCCAGCAGTTTAGATGAGGGCGGGGGAGGACAGCCCCAGCATTTT
CDR3aa: CASSLDEGGGGQPQHF
j_gene: TRBJ1-5
v_gene: TRBV6-5
abundance: .
d_gene: .

CDR3nt: TGCGCCAGCAGCTCACAGGGCCCTGGGGCCAACGTCCTGACTTTC
CDR3aa: CASSSQGPGANVLTF
j_gene: TRBJ2-6
v_gene: TRBV5-1
abundance: once
d_gene: .

CDR3nt: TGTGCCAGCAGTCCTAGCGGGAGTCTCTCCTACGAGCAGTACTTC
CDR3aa: CASSPSGSLSYEQYF
j_gene: TRBJ2-7
v_gene: TRBV7-9
abundance: .
d_gene: TRBD2

CDR3nt: TGTGCCAGTAGTATAACAGGGTCCGAGCAGTACTTC
CDR3aa: CASSITGSEQYF
j_gene: TRBJ2-7
v_gene: TRBV19
abundance: .
d_gene: .

CDR3nt: TGTGCCAGCAGTTTGGAACCCGACAGGGGGCGGAAACTGTTTTTT
CDR3aa: CASSLEPDRGRKLFF
j_gene: TRBJ1-4
v_gene: TRBV28
abundance: .
d_gene: TRBD1

CDR3nt: TGTGCCAGCAGCTTGTTCGGGACAGGGGGTCCAAACTCTGGAAACACCATATATTTT
CDR3aa: CASSLFGTGGPNSGNTIYF
j_gene: TRBJ1-3
v_gene: TRBV5-4
abundance: .
d_gene: TRBD1

CDR3nt: TGTGCCAGCCGGACCCCCCGGCGGGGCAGAACTGGCTACACCTTC
CDR3aa: CASRTPRRGRTGYTF
j_gene: TRBJ1-2
v_gene: TRBV2
abundance: .
d_gene: .

CDR3nt: TGTGCCAGCAGCTTAACAGCTAGCGGGGGCTACGAGCAGTACTTC
CDR3aa: CASSLTASGGYEQYF
j_gene: TRBJ2-7
v_gene: TRBV7-9
abundance: .
d_gene: TRBD2

CDR3nt: TGTGCCAGCAGCCCTCCCGGGGCTAGCGGGTACAATGAGCAGTTCTTC
CDR3aa: CASSPPGASGYNEQFF
j_gene: TRBJ2-1
v_gene: TRBV14
abundance: .
d_gene: TRBD2

CDR3nt: TGTGCCAGCAGCTTAACAGGGGGCGTCACTGAAGCTTTCTTT
CDR3aa: CASSLTGGVTEAFF
j_gene: TRBJ1-1
v_gene: TRBV7-2
abundance: .
d_gene: TRBD1

CDR3nt: TGTGCCAGCAGCCCATCGACAGGGTACACCGGGGAGCTGTTTTTT
CDR3aa: CASSPSTGYTGELFF
j_gene: TRBJ2-2
v_gene: TRBV7-3
abundance: .
d_gene: TRBD1

CDR3nt: TGTGCCAGCAGCGTAGCGGGATCGATCAATGAGCAGTTCTTC
CDR3aa: CASSVAGSINEQFF
j_gene: TRBJ2-1
v_gene: TRBV9
abundance: .
d_gene: .

CDR3nt: TGCAGCGTCCGAGACTATACAGGGCCGGGGAATGAGCAGTTCTTC
CDR3aa: CSVRDYTGPGNEQFF
j_gene: TRBJ2-1
v_gene: TRBV29-1
abundance: .
d_gene: .

CDR3nt: TGTGCCAGCGACGAAGGGGCGGGGGGGACCTATGGTACGCAGTATTTT
CDR3aa: CASDEGAGGTYGTQYF
j_gene: TRBJ2-3
v_gene: TRBV5-4
abundance: .
d_gene: TRBD2

CDR3nt: TGCGCCAGCAGCCCCGGGCTAGCGGGAGTGAGGGCAGATACGCAGTATTTT
CDR3aa: CASSPGLAGVRADTQYF
j_gene: TRBJ2-3
v_gene: TRBV5-1
abundance: .
d_gene: TRBD2

CDR3nt: TGTGCCAGCAGCGTAGCTTCAGGGGCAGAGACCCAGTACTTC
CDR3aa: CASSVASGAETQYF
j_gene: TRBJ2-5
v_gene: TRBV9
abundance: .
d_gene: .

CDR3nt: TGTGCCAGCTCACCATCGGGACAGGGGAACACTGAAGCTTTCTTT
CDR3aa: CASSPSGQGNTEAFF
j_gene: TRBJ1-1
v_gene: TRBV18
abundance: .
d_gene: TRBD1

CDR3nt: TGTGCCTGGAAGACTGATAAGAGTGAGCAGTTCTTC
CDR3aa: CAWKTDKSEQFF
j_gene: TRBJ2-1
v_gene: TRBV30
abundance: few
d_gene: .

CDR3nt: TGCAGCGGGCGGGACCAAGAGACCCAGTACTTC
CDR3aa: CSGRDQETQYF
j_gene: TRBJ2-5
v_gene: TRBV29-1
abundance: .
d_gene: .

CDR3nt: TGTGCCAGCAGTTTTGGAACAGTGAGTTACTACGAGCAGTACTTC
CDR3aa: CASSFGTVSYYEQYF
j_gene: TRBJ2-7
v_gene: TRBV2
abundance: .
d_gene: .

CDR3nt: TGCAGTTTGGGGCCCCTACAAGCTTTCTTT
CDR3aa: CSLGPLQAFF
j_gene: TRBJ1-1
v_gene: TRBV20-1
abundance: few
d_gene: .

CDR3nt: TGTGCCAGCAGCTTGCAGGGGGCTCACACAGATACGCAGTATTTT
CDR3aa: CASSLQGAHTDTQYF
j_gene: TRBJ2-3
v_gene: TRBV5-7
abundance: .
d_gene: TRBD1

CDR3nt: TGTGCCAGCAGCTTGGTGCAGGGAAGGAACACTGAAGCTTTCTTT
CDR3aa: CASSLVQGRNTEAFF
j_gene: TRBJ1-1
v_gene: TRBV5-4
abundance: .
d_gene: .

CDR3nt: TGCGCCAGCAGCTTTCGGGGGAGTACCGGGGAGCTGTTTTTT
CDR3aa: CASSFRGSTGELFF
j_gene: TRBJ2-2
v_gene: TRBV5-1
abundance: .
d_gene: .

CDR3nt: TGCGCCAGCAGCCAAGCCCTGCAGCGGGCATCTCCCTCTGAAAGTGAGCAGTTCTTC
CDR3aa: CASSQALQRASPSESEQFF
j_gene: TRBJ2-1
v_gene: TRBV4-1
abundance: .
d_gene: .

CDR3nt: TGCGCCAGCAGCAGAGAGACAACGAGTCAAGAGACCCAGTACTTC
CDR3aa: CASSRETTSQETQYF
j_gene: TRBJ2-5
v_gene: TRBV5-1
abundance: .
d_gene: .

CDR3nt: TGCGCCAGCAGTGATATTAGCGGGGGCTCTGGGGAGACCCAGTACTTC
CDR3aa: CASSDISGGSGETQYF
j_gene: TRBJ2-5
v_gene: TRBV10-1
abundance: .
d_gene: TRBD2

CDR3nt: TGTGCCAGCAGTGAAGGCGCCACGGGTGGCACTGAAGCTTTCTTT
CDR3aa: CASSEGATGGTEAFF
j_gene: TRBJ1-1
v_gene: TRBV6-1
abundance: .
d_gene: .

CDR3nt: TGCGCCAGCAGTGAGCCGGGGAGTTCTGGAAACACCATATATTTT
CDR3aa: CASSEPGSSGNTIYF
j_gene: TRBJ1-3
v_gene: TRBV10-1
abundance: .
d_gene: .

CDR3nt: TGCAGCGTTGAAGATCGCGGGCCCTACACCGGGGAGCTGTTTTTT
CDR3aa: CSVEDRGPYTGELFF
j_gene: TRBJ2-2
v_gene: TRBV29-1
abundance: .
d_gene: .

CDR3nt: TGTGCCAGCAGTGGTGACAGGGGCAGGAATGAAAAACTGTTTTTT
CDR3aa: CASSGDRGRNEKLFF
j_gene: TRBJ1-4
v_gene: TRBV2
abundance: .
d_gene: TRBD1

CDR3nt: TGTGCCACCAGGGACTACCACCCGTCAGATACGCAGTATTTT
CDR3aa: CATRDYHPSDTQYF
j_gene: TRBJ2-3
v_gene: TRBV27
abundance: once
d_gene: TRBD2

CDR3nt: TGTGCCAGCAGCCCGGGACAGGGGGCTTACGAGCAGTACTTC
CDR3aa: CASSPGQGAYEQYF
j_gene: TRBJ2-7
v_gene: TRBV5-4
abundance: once
d_gene: TRBD1

CDR3nt: TGTGCCAGCTCACGGACAGGGGGCCAGATGAACACTGAAGCTTTCTTT
CDR3aa: CASSRTGGQMNTEAFF
j_gene: TRBJ1-1
v_gene: TRBV18
abundance: .
d_gene: TRBD1

CDR3nt: TGTGCCAGCAGACTAGCGGGGGGCCGGGGGGAGACCCAGTACTTC
CDR3aa: CASRLAGGRGETQYF
j_gene: TRBJ2-5
v_gene: TRBV2
abundance: .
d_gene: TRBD2

CDR3nt: TGTGCCTGGAAAGGACAGGGTTCAACCTACGAGCAGTACTTC
CDR3aa: CAWKGQGSTYEQYF
j_gene: TRBJ2-7
v_gene: TRBV30
abundance: .
d_gene: TRBD1

CDR3nt: TGTGCCAGCAGCTTAACAGGGGGCGCGAGCAATCAGCCCCAGCATTTT
CDR3aa: CASSLTGGASNQPQHF
j_gene: TRBJ1-5
v_gene: TRBV5-6
abundance: few
d_gene: TRBD1